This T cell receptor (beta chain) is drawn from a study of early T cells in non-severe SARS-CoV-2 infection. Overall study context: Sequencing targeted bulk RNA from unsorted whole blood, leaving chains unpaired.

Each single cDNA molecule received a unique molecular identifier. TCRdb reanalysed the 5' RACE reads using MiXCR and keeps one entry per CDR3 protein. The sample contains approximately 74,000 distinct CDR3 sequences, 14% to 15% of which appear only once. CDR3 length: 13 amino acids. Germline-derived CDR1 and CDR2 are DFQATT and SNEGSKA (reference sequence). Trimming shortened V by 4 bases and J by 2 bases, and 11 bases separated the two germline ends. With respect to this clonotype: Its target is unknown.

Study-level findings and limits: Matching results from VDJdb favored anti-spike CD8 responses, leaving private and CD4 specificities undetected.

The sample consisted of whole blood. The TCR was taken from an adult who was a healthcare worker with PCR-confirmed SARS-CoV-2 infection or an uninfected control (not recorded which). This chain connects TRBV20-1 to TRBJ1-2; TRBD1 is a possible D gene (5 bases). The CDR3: CSATEQENYGYTF. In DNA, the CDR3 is TGCAGTGCTACAGAACAGGAAAACTATGGCTACACCTTC.